This T cell receptor beta chain was retrieved from a study of CD8 T cells in ankylosing spondylitis. Study-wide results and limits: As for the disease-linked clones, they showed a CD8+ phenotype and occurred at relatively low frequencies in peripheral blood. Certain motif variants had earlier appeared in reactive arthritis synovial fluid and blood. Several highly homologous variants made up a TCR beta motif, and this motif appeared characteristic of ankylosing spondylitis blood.

Each CDR3 protein is one row after TCRdb ran MiXCR on the 5' RACE reads. This sample has about 240,000 distinct CDR3 sequences, with less than 10% found just once. This clonotype appeared many times. Its antigen is unknown. CDR3 size: 13 residues. CDR1 is SGDLS and CDR2 is YYNGEE in the germline V gene. Between the trimmed V and J ends, which lost 2 bases and 4 bases, there was a span of 7 bases. This sequence joins TRBV9 and TRBJ1-5; D perhaps matches TRBD1 (6 bases). The sequencing input was blood, either unsorted or a sorted T cell fraction (not recorded which). This clonotype was sampled from a male donor with ankylosing spondylitis or in good health (not recorded which). CDR3 region: CASSVGQNQPQHF. The CDR3 coding sequence is TGTGCCAGCAGCGTGGGACAAAATCAGCCCCAGCATTTT.